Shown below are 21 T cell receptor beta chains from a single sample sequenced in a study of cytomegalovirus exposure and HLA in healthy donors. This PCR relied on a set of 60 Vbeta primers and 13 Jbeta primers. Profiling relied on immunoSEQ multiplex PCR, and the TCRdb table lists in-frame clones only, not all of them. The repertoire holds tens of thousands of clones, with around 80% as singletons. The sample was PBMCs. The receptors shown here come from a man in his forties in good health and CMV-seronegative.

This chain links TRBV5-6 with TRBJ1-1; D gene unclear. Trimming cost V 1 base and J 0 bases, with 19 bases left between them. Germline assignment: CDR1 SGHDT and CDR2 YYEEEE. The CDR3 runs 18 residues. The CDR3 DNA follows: TGTGCCAGCAGCTTGAACCTTCCCGGGATAAACATGAACACTGAAGCTTTCTTT. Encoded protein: CASSLNLPGINMNTEAFF.

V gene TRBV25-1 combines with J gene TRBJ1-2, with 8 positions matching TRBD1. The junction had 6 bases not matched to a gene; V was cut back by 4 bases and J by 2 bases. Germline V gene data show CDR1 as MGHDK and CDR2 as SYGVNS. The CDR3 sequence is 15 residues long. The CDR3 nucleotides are TGTGCCAGCAGTGCCGCGGGGACAGGCAACTATGGCTACACCTTC. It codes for CASSAAGTGNYGYTF.

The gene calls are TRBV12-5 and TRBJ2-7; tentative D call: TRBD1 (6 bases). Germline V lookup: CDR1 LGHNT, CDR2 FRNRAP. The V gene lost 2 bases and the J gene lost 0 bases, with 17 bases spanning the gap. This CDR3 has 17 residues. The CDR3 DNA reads TGTGCTAGTGGTTTGCCAACCTCAGGGGCCGGCTCCTACGAGCAGTACTTC. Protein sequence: CASGLPTSGAGSYEQYF.

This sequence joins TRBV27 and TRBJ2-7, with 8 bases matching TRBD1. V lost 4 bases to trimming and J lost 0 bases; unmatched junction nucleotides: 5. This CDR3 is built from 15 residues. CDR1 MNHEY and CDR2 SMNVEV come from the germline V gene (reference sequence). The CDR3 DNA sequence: TGTGCCAGCAGTTCAAGGACAGGGAGCTCCTACGAGCAGTACTTC. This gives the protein CASSSRTGSSYEQYF.

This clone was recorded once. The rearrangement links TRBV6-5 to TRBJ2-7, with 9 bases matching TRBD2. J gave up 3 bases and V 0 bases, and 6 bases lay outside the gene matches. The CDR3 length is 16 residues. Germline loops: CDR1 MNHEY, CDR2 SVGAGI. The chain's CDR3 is CASSYSRLAGSYEQYF. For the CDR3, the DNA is TGTGCCAGCAGTTACTCGAGGCTAGCGGGAAGCTACGAGCAGTACTTC.

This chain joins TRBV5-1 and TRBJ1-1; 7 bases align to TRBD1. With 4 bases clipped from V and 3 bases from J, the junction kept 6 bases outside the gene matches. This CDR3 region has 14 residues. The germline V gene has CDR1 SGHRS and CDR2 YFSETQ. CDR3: CASSRRGPDTEAFF. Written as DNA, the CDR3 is TGCGCCAGCAGCCGGAGGGGGCCGGACACTGAAGCTTTCTTT.

CDR3: CASSRGITDTQYF. CDR3 nucleotides: TGTGCCAGCAGTCGAGGGATCACAGATACGCAGTATTTT. The rearrangement uses TRBV27 and TRBJ2-3; the D gene is possibly TRBD2 (5 bases). V was shortened by 5 bases and J by 2 bases, with 8 bases between the two germline ends. Germline V gene sequence: CDR1 MNHEY, CDR2 SMNVEV (reference sequence). The CDR3 length is 13 residues.

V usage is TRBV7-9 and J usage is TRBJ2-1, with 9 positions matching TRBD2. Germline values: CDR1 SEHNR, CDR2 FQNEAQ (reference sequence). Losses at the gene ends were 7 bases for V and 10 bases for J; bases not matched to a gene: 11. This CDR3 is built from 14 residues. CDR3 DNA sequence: TGTGCCAGCATGGCGGGAGGGCCAGTTGGCGAGCAGTTCTTC. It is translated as CASMAGGPVGEQFF. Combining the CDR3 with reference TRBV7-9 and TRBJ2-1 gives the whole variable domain DTGVSQNPRHKITKRGQNVTFRCDPISEHNRLYWYRQTLGQGPEFLTYFQNEAQLEKSRLLSDRFSAERPKGSFSTLEIQRTEQGDSAMYLCASMAGGPVGEQFFGPGTRLTVL.

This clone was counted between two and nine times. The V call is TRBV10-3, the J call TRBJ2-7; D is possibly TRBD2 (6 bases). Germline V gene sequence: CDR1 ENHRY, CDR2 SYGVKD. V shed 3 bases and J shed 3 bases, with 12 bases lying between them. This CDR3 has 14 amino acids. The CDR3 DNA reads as TGTGCCATCAGTGAATCTTCCGGGAGCTACGAGCAGTACTTC. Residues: CAISESSGSYEQYF.

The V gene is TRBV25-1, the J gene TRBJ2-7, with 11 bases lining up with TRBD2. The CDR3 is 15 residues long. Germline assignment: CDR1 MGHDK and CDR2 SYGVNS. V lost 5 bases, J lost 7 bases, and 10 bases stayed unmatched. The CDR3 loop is CASSSRTSGRWEQYF. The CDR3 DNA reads TGTGCCAGCAGTTCCCGGACTAGCGGGCGTTGGGAGCAGTACTTC.

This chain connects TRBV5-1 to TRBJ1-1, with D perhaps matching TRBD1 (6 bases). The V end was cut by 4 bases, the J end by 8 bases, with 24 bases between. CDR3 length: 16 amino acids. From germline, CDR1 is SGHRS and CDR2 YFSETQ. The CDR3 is CASSASGQFEEGEAFF. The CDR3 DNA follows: TGCGCCAGCAGCGCATCAGGACAGTTTGAAGAAGGGGAAGCTTTCTTT.

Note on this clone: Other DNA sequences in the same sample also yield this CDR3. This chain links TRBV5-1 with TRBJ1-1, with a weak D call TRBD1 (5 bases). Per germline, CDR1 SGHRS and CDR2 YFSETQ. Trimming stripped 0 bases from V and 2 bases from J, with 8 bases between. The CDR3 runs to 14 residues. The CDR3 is CASSLVGGNTEAFF. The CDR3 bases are TGCGCCAGCAGCTTGGTGGGGGGAAACACTGAAGCTTTCTTT.

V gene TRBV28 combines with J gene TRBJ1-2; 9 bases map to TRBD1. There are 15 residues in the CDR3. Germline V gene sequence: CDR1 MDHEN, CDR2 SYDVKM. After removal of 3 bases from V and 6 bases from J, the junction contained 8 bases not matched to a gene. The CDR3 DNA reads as TGTGCCAGCAGTTTGTCTTACAGGGGGCTGGATGGCTACACCTTC. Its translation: CASSLSYRGLDGYTF.

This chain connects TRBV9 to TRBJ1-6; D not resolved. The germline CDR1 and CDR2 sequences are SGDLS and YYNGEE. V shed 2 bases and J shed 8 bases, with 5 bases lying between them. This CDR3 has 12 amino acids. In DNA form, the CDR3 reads TGTGCCAGCAGCGTGGGCGATTCACCCCTCCACTTT. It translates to CASSVGDSPLHF.

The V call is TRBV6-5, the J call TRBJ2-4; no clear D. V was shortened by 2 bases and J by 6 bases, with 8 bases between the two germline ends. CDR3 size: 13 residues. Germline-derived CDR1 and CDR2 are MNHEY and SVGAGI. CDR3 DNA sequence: TGTGCCAGCAGTTACAATCCCTCAAACATTCAGTACTTC. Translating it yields CASSYNPSNIQYF.

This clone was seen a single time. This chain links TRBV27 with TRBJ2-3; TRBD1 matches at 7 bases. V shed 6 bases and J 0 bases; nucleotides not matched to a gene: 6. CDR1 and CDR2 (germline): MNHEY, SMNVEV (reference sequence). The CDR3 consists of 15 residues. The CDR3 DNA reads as TGTGCCAGCAGCCTGGGGGACAGAAGCACAGATACGCAGTATTTT. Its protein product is CASSLGDRSTDTQYF.

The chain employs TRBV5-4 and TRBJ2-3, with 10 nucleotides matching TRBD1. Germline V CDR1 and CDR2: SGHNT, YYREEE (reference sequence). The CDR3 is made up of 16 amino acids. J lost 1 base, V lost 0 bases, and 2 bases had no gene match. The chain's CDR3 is CASSLGTGGGTDTQYF. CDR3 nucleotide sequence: TGTGCCAGCAGCTTGGGGACAGGGGGGGGCACAGATACGCAGTATTTT.

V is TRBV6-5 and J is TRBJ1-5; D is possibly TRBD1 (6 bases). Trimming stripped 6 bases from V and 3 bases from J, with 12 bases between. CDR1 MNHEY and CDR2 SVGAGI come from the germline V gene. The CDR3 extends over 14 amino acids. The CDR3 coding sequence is TGTGCCAGCAGGGCGAGGGGGTCCAATCAGCCCCAGCATTTT. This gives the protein CASRARGSNQPQHF.

The CDR3 DNA is TGTGCCAGCAGCGCCGACTCCCGAGGTCTGGCTGAAGCTTTCTTT. As protein: CASSADSRGLAEAFF. The J gene is TRBJ1-1, the V gene TRBV2, with unresolved D. Germline V gene data show CDR1 as SNHLY and CDR2 as FYNNEI. The CDR3 consists of 15 residues. V dropped 6 bases and J dropped 6 bases, with 20 bases sitting between them.

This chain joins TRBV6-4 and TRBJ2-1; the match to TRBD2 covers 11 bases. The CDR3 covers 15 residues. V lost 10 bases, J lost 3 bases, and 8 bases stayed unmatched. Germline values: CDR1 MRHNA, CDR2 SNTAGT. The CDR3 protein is CATRIAGGFYNEQFF. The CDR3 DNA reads TGTGCCACCAGAATAGCGGGAGGGTTCTACAATGAGCAGTTCTTC.

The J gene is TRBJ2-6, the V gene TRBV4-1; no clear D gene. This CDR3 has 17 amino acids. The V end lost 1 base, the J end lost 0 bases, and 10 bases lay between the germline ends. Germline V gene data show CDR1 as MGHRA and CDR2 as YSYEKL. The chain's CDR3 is CASSQGLSISGANVLTF. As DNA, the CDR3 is TGCGCCAGCAGCCAAGGCCTCTCTATCTCTGGGGCCAACGTCCTGACTTTC.